Listed below are T cell receptor beta chains from one sample, sequenced in a study of T cell responses to AZD1222 COVID-19 vaccine. Repertoires were generated with immunoSEQ multiplex PCR, while TCRdb's copy carries only in-frame clones and drops some. The repertoire holds more than 100,000 clones, with around 90% as singletons. This sample comprised peripheral blood, obtained on day 0 of AZD1222 vaccination. These receptors were obtained from an adult in good health. Both conserved end residues are part of each CDR3. Fields, in order: J gene, V gene, CDR3 length, D gene, clone size, CDR3 DNA, CDR3 protein. D genes are given only for firm matches. Expanded clones are given a class, and other clones once, few, many or no size at all.

>TRBJ1-1|TRBV3-1/TRBV3-2|12|-|-
TGTGCCAGCAGGGGGGATGGGGGGCAGGCTTTCTTT
CASRGDGGQAFF
>TRBJ2-2|TRBV29-1|16|-|-
TGCAGCGTTGTAACCCCGGCCATAGGGGGTGCCGGGGAGCTGTTTTTT
CSVVTPAIGGAGELFF
>TRBJ2-1|TRBV28|13|-|-
TGTGCCAGCAGTTTAGGGAGGGGGTTTGAGCAGTTCTTC
CASSLGRGFEQFF
>TRBJ1-5|TRBV28|15|-|-
TGTGCCAGCATTTGGGGGGGGCTGGTGAATCAGCCCCAGCATTTT
CASIWGGLVNQPQHF
>TRBJ1-1|TRBV19|15|-|-
TGTGCCAGTAGTATAACGGTCACCCGGGGCACTGAAGCTTTCTTT
CASSITVTRGTEAFF
>TRBJ2-7|TRBV20-1|13|-|-
TGCAGTGCTAGTCTGGGACTGATCTACGAGCAGTACTTC
CSASLGLIYEQYF
>TRBJ1-2|TRBV4-2|13|-|-
TGTGCCAGCAGCCAAGCGGCCAGCTATGGCTACACCTTC
CASSQAASYGYTF
>TRBJ1-1|TRBV7-3|13|-|-
TGTGCCAGCAGCTTAACGTTCTCCACTGAAGCTTTCTTT
CASSLTFSTEAFF
>TRBJ2-7|TRBV30|14|-|-
TGTGCCTGGACCGATGGACGGTTCTCCTACGAGCAGTACTTC
CAWTDGRFSYEQYF
>TRBJ1-1|TRBV11-2|13|TRBD1|-
TGTGCCAGCAGGGGACAGTTGAACACTGAAGCTTTCTTT
CASRGQLNTEAFF
>TRBJ2-1|TRBV28|14|TRBD2|-
TGTGCCAGCAGTTTGCGGGGGACCTACAATGAGCAGTTCTTC
CASSLRGTYNEQFF
>TRBJ1-1|TRBV6-2/TRBV6-3|14|-|-
TGTGCCAGCAGTTACGCAGGGGTGGCCACTGAAGCTTTCTTT
CASSYAGVATEAFF
>TRBJ2-7|TRBV28|12|-|-
TGTGCCAGCAGTTCGGCAGGGTACGAGCAGTACTTC
CASSSAGYEQYF
>TRBJ1-2|TRBV10-3|15|TRBD1|-
TGTGCCATCAGCCCATTGGGACAGGAGAACTATGGCTACACCTTC
CAISPLGQENYGYTF
>TRBJ1-3|TRBV2|15|-|-
TGTGCCAGCAGTGAAAACTGGCCGCCGGGAAACACCATATATTTT
CASSENWPPGNTIYF
>TRBJ2-3|TRBV6-6|14|-|-
TGTGCCAGCAGTAAACGCGGCAGCACAGATACGCAGTATTTT
CASSKRGSTDTQYF
>TRBJ1-5|TRBV30|14|-|-
TGTGCCTGGAGTGTAGGACGCGGCAATCAGCCCCAGCATTTT
CAWSVGRGNQPQHF
>TRBJ1-4|TRBV6-4|16|-|-
TGTGCCAGCAGTGACTCGAAACCTCCAACTAATGAAAAACTGTTTTTT
CASSDSKPPTNEKLFF
>TRBJ1-6|TRBV12-5|14|-|-
TGTGCTAGTGCCACGGAGGGACCGTATTCACCCCTCCACTTT
CASATEGPYSPLHF
>TRBJ1-5|TRBV19|16|-|few
TGTGCCAGTAAAGTATATCATCCTAATAGCAATCAGCCCCAGCATTTT
CASKVYHPNSNQPQHF
>TRBJ1-1|TRBV30|11|-|-
TGTGCCTGGAGCGCCGTGACCCAAGCTTTCTTT
CAWSAVTQAFF
>TRBJ1-2|TRBV7-9|12|TRBD1|few
TGTGCCAGCAGCTTACAGGGGGATGGCTACACCTTC
CASSLQGDGYTF
>TRBJ1-4|TRBV7-9|14|-|once
TGTGCCAGCAGTGCCGGGACCGTTAATGAAAAACTGTTTTTT
CASSAGTVNEKLFF
>TRBJ1-4|TRBV2|12|-|-
TGTGCCAGCAGCGCTATGGGGGAAAAACTGTTTTTT
CASSAMGEKLFF
>TRBJ1-2|TRBV9|16|-|-
TGTGCCAGCAGCCCGGGCGGATCCTCATCCGTCTATGGCTACACCTTC
CASSPGGSSSVYGYTF
>TRBJ1-4|TRBV4-1|16|-|few
TGCGCCAGCAGCCTACTTCGTCCAGGAGGGGCGGAAAAACTGTTTTTT
CASSLLRPGGAEKLFF
>TRBJ2-5|TRBV9|16|TRBD2|-
TGTGCCAGCAGCGGGACTAGCGGGGGGGCTGGAGAGACCCAGTACTTC
CASSGTSGGAGETQYF
>TRBJ1-3|TRBV9|16|TRBD1|-
TGTGCCAGCAGCGTATACGGGACAGGGCACGGAAACACCATATATTTT
CASSVYGTGHGNTIYF
>TRBJ1-2|TRBV6-2/TRBV6-3|15|-|-
TGTGCCAGCAGTTCCATACCCGGGACCGGCTATGGCTACACCTTC
CASSSIPGTGYGYTF
>TRBJ2-3|TRBV7-9|15|TRBD1|-
TGTGCCAGCAGCACCGGACAGGAGAGCACAGATACGCAGTATTTT
CASSTGQESTDTQYF
>TRBJ2-3|TRBV27|16|TRBD2|-
TGTGCCAGCAGTTTATACGGCGGGGGGGCGGCAGATACGCAGTATTTT
CASSLYGGGAADTQYF
>TRBJ2-7|TRBV23-1|18|-|-
TGCGCCAGCAGTCAAGGTAGAGTAGAAGGCAGGGTGACCTACGAGCAGTACTTC
CASSQGRVEGRVTYEQYF
>TRBJ1-6|TRBV3-1/TRBV3-2|14|-|-
TGTGCCAGCAGCCAAGGGGGCGACCATTCACCCCTCCACTTT
CASSQGGDHSPLHF
>TRBJ1-2|TRBV28|14|-|-
TGTGCCAGCTACTTCGTAGGGGGGGCCTATGGCTACACCTTC
CASYFVGGAYGYTF
>TRBJ2-7|TRBV19|15|-|-
TGTGCCAGTAGTCGCCGGGACGGAGTGTCTGGGGAGCAGTACTTC
CASSRRDGVSGEQYF
>TRBJ1-5|TRBV28|15|-|-
TGTGCCAGCAGCTCCCCCACAGGGTATGGTCAGCCCCAGCATTTT
CASSSPTGYGQPQHF
>TRBJ1-3|TRBV19|15|-|-
TGTGCCAGTACCCCTCCCGGAATGGCTGGAAACACCATATATTTT
CASTPPGMAGNTIYF
>TRBJ1-3|TRBV30|15|TRBD1|-
TGTGCCTGGGCCTGGGGAGGGGGCGGTGGAAACACCATATATTTT
CAWAWGGGGGNTIYF
>TRBJ2-2|TRBV14|14|-|once
TGTGCCAGCAAAGGGGGAGTCAACACCGGGGAGCTGTTTTTT
CASKGGVNTGELFF
>TRBJ1-6|TRBV20-1|15|TRBD1|-
TGCAGTGCTAGTGCGGGAGGGGGCCGGCTGACACCCCTCCACTTT
CSASAGGGRLTPLHF
>TRBJ2-3|TRBV12-3/TRBV12-4|13|-|-
TGTGCCAGCAGTTCGGGTAGCACAGATACGCAGTATTTT
CASSSGSTDTQYF